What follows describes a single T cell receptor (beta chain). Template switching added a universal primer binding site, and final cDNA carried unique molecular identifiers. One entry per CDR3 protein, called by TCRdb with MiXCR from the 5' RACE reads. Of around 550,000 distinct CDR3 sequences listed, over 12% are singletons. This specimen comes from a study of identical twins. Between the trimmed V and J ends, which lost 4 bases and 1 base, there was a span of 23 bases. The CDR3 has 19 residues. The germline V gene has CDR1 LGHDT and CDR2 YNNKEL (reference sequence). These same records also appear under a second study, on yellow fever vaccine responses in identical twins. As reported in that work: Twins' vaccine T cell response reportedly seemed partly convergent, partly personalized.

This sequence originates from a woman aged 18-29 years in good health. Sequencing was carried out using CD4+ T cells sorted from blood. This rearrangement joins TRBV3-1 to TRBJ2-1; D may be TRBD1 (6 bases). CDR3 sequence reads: CASSPHREPLDRSYNEQFF. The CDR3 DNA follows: TGTGCCAGCAGCCCTCACAGGGAGCCCCTTGATAGGTCCTACAATGAGCAGTTCTTC.